The present TCR beta chain was sequenced within a study of T-cell reconstitution after alpha-beta-depleted transplantation in children. Study-level points and caveats: One year after transplant, T-cell counts and diversity came mostly from newly produced T cells.

V lost 0 bases to trimming and J lost 0 bases, with 8 bases between them. Germline CDR1 LNHNV, CDR2 YYDKDF (reference sequence). CDR3 length equals 15 residues. The TCRbeta library incorporated unique molecular identifiers. One entry per CDR3 protein results from TCRdb running MiXCR on the PCR reads. The data contain about 260,000 distinct CDR3 sequences, approximately 10% of them singletons. This clonotype was detected once. Its matching antigen is unknown. The sequence came from a male patient aged 2-10 years who had a stem cell transplant for chronic granulomatous disease, so the T cells may come from the graft donor. The chain has TRBV15 and TRBJ1-1, with D uncertain. Sample: peripheral blood, taken 180 days after TCRalphabeta/CD19-depleted stem cell transplant. The CDR3 region is CATSRESALNTEAFF. Here the CDR3 DNA reads TGTGCCACCAGCAGAGAATCGGCCCTGAACACTGAAGCTTTCTTT.